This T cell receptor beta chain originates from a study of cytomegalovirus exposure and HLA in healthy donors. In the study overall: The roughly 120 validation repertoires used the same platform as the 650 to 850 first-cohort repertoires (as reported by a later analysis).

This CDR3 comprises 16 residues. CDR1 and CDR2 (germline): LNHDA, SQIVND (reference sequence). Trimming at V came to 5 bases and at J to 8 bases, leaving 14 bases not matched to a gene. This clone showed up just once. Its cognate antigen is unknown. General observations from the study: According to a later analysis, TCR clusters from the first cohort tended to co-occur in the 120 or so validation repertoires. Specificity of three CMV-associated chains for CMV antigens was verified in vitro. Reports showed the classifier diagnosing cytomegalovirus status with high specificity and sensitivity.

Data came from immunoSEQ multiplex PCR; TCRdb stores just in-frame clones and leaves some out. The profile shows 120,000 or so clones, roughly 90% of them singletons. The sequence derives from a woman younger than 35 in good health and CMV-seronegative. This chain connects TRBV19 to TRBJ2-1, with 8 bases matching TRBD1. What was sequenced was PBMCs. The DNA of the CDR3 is TGTGCCAGTAGTTCTCCCGGACAGGGATTATTGGATGAGCAGTTCTTC. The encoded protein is CASSSPGQGLLDEQFF.